The source of this T cell receptor (beta chain) is a study of blood T cell repertoires in COVID-19. Across the whole study: Acute and convalescent COVID-19 samples came from the United States, Italy and Spain. PBMCs, B-cell-depleted T cells, or T cells provided the cDNA or gDNA that made up the material.

Those enrolled, adults aged roughly 18 to 90 years, came from about two dozen US areas. This CDR3 has 15 amino acids. V shed 4 bases, J shed 2 bases, and the junction held 6 bases outside the gene matches. The germline CDR1 and CDR2 sequences are LNHNV and YYDKDF (reference sequence). As handled by the study authors: Estimation of nucleated cell counts relied on the amplification of reference gene primers. Profiling relied on immunoSEQ multiplex PCR, and the TCRdb table lists in-frame clones only, not all of them. That table is the source of V, J and clone size, and D and trimming were worked out from the DNA. The table has around 200,000 clones, roughly 90% seen once.

This TCR derives from a woman aged 35 to 49 with acute COVID-19. V and J are TRBV15 and TRBJ2-5, with 8 bases that match TRBD2. Sequenced input: PBMCs or T cells enriched from blood (not recorded which). The CDR3 reads CATSNSGGLQETQYF. For the CDR3, the DNA is TGTGCCACCAGCAACTCGGGAGGGTTGCAAGAGACCCAGTACTTC.